These 8 T cell receptor beta chains were all obtained from the same sample, sequenced in a study of identical twins (dated by TCRdb to about 2016). Preparation of the library involved 5' RACE. Instrument used: Illumina HiSeq 2000. TCRdb reanalyzed the raw reads on its own, using fastp at Q25 for trimming and MiXCR for clone calling, and kept in-frame beta chains. Identical CDR3 protein sequences are pooled into one entry, listed with their most common genes and DNA. The sample table holds approximately 680,000 distinct CDR3 sequences, of which just over 7% were seen once. The ten biggest clones cover 1.6% of the sample. These data were also filed under a second study, of yellow fever vaccine responses in identical twins.

Sequencing was carried out using PBMCs. The receptors were gathered from a woman between 18 and 30 years old in good health.

The sample holds a few counts of this clonotype. The rearrangement links TRBV11-2 to TRBJ2-3; 8 bases are shared with TRBD2. Germline-derived CDR1 and CDR2 are SGHAT and FQNNGV. The CDR3 is made up of 15 amino acids. V lost 5 bases, J lost 2 bases, and 6 bases stayed unmatched. CDR3 protein: CASSLSGGHTDTQYF. The CDR3 DNA is TGTGCCAGCAGCCTCAGCGGGGGCCACACAGATACGCAGTATTTT.

The chain carries TRBV28 and TRBJ1-6; 8 bases map to TRBD1. This CDR3 is built from 15 residues. Germline trimming cut 0 bases from V and 10 bases from J; bases unmatched to any gene: 5. The germline V gene encodes CDR1 MDHEN and CDR2 SYDVKM. CDR3 sequence reads: CASSLWDRVESPLHF. CDR3 bases: TGTGCCAGCAGTTTATGGGACAGGGTAGAGTCACCCCTCCACTTT.

This clonotype was counted many times. One end of the junction does not line up with germline, which may come from a read error. The chain carries TRBV29-1 and TRBJ1-2, with D unresolved. The CDR3 covers 10 residues. Per the germline V gene, CDR1 is SQVTM and CDR2 is ANQGSEA. The CDR3 loop is CSVETQTVGF. In DNA, the CDR3 is TGCAGCGTTGAGACCCAGACGGTGGGCTTC.

This clonotype was recorded at least ten times. V and J are TRBV4-1 and TRBJ1-1; D unresolved. The CDR3 consists of 15 residues. CDR1 is MGHRA, CDR2 YSYEKL, per germline. The V gene lost 4 bases and the J gene lost 0 bases, with 12 bases spanning the gap. DNA of the CDR3: TGCGCCAGCAGCCCCCCGGGCAGCCTGAACACTGAAGCTTTCTTT. This gives the protein CASSPPGSLNTEAFF.

The chain carries TRBV4-1 and TRBJ2-3, with D uncertain. This CDR3 has 14 residues. Trimming stripped 2 bases from V and 5 bases from J, with 11 bases between. The germline gives CDR1 MGHRA, CDR2 YSYEKL. CDR3 region: CASSQQLNQDTQYF. In DNA form, the CDR3 reads TGCGCCAGCAGCCAACAACTCAATCAAGATACGCAGTATTTT.

This clonotype was detected only a few times. This rearrangement joins TRBV7-6 to TRBJ2-5; 9 bases agree with TRBD2. The CDR3 has 16 residues. Trimming took 1 base from V and 8 from J; bases not matched to a gene: 11. Germline V gene lookup returns CDR1 SGHVS and CDR2 FNYEAQ. CDR3: CASSLGLVAGVLTQYF. CDR3 sequence (DNA): TGTGCCAGCAGCTTAGGGTTGGTAGCGGGGGTTTTAACCCAGTACTTC.

This clonotype was recorded a few times. V and J are TRBV6-5 and TRBJ1-1, with D unresolved. Germline CDR1 and CDR2: MNHEY and SVGAGI. The CDR3 is 14 amino acids. V was trimmed by 3 bases and J by 9 bases, leaving 17 bases between them. The CDR3 region is CASSYGPAGGKAFF. DNA of the CDR3: TGTGCCAGCAGTTATGGGCCAGCGGGAGGGAAAGCTTTCTTT.

This clonotype showed up many times. The chain has TRBV10-3 and TRBJ2-1; 8 positions agree with TRBD2. The trim removed 3 bases at V and 8 bases at J, leaving 9 bases unmatched. The CDR3 contains 15 residues. In germline, CDR1 is ENHRY, CDR2 SYGVKD. CDR3 DNA sequence: TGTGCCATCAGTGATCCCGGGAGGGCCGGGGATGAGCAGTTCTTC. Amino acids: CAISDPGRAGDEQFF.